The following is a T cell receptor beta chain sequence with its context. This clone has only one observation. Its antigen is still unknown. No clone much larger than this one lies a single base away; base qualities are absent. These data belong to a study of cytomegalovirus exposure and HLA in healthy donors (dated by TCRdb to 2017 to 2019). Turning to the overall study: An earlier analysis of some 550 of the donors reported 276 Gb of sequence data and 117 million unique TCR beta sequences from roughly 200 million T cells. An early release covering 550 to 650 HLA-typed donors comprised 250 to 350 gigabases of sequencing data and tens of millions of unique TCR sequences. Of the 300 to 500 genotyped donors, 80% to 90% were placed in the genetic ancestry cluster associated with self-reported Caucasian donors. The study aimed to test whether signatures of past pathogen exposure could be identified by cataloging public T cell receptors. Using immunosequencing, the study profiled T cell repertoires from around 680 subjects and related those repertoires to cytomegalovirus serostatus. Besides the first cohort of approximately 710 subjects, a separate validation cohort made up of 120 different subjects was used. To predict cytomegalovirus infection status, the study combined high-throughput TCR immunosequencing, statistical association of individual TCRs with disease status, and machine learning. In a later analysis, previously published TCR beta repertoires from 670 or so donors were re-analyzed and high-resolution HLA genotyping was added so that TCR occurrence patterns could be studied. Rather than using new phenotypic data, the later analysis identified candidate immune exposures from TCR beta sequences and from how often those sequences occurred across donors. An earlier analysis of around 540 of the donors applied high-throughput TCR beta sequencing to assess whether each TCR beta V gene segment acted as functional or pseudogenic. Donor age, sex, ethnicity and CMV serostatus were compiled together with the repertoire data. A later genetic analysis took genome-wide SNP genotypes for about 55% of the roughly 670 donors and used that subset as a discovery cohort. Every discovery cohort repertoire had been produced on one sequencing platform. HLA typing covered class I and class II loci at four-digit resolution. Typing coverage differed by locus: A, B, C, DRB1 and DQB1 were typed in about 620-640 donors, DQA1 in about 550, DPA1 in approximately 610, and DPB1 in just under 490. Because of strong linkage in the cohort, five DR-DQ haplotypes were treated as single units for association and clustering. Across approximately 400 genotyped donors of the cohort, an average of roughly 230,000 unique TCR beta nucleotide sequences per donor were sequenced, and roughly 17% of those sequences were non-productive.

The cohort was made up of approximately 670 healthy bone marrow donors. Cohort members were all nominally healthy when sampled, although unrecorded immune exposures were likely present. CMV serostatus was recorded as positive for just under 300 and negative for about half of the 666 cohort members, whereas no CMV serostatus was recorded for the donor in question. A peripheral blood sample was provided by each donor, and peripheral blood mononuclear cells were used for TCR beta sequencing. The Qiagen DNeasy Blood Extraction Kit was used to extract genomic DNA from the blood cell samples. Results the study describes overall, beyond this receptor: CMV serostatus was the only immune exposure information available for the cohort. Because some donors lacked HLA typing at each locus, the association tests relied only on the typed subset. A few of the identified cytomegalovirus-associated TCR beta chains were confirmed in vitro to be specific for cytomegalovirus antigens. Sequencing depth was assumed to be roughly uniform across donors in the presence/absence analyses, though that assumption may not hold. In an earlier analysis of approximately 590 of the donors, most TCR beta V segments appeared in productive rearrangements about 90% or about 30% of the time, broadly matching IMGT annotations. In a later analysis, the rate of TCR association differed among HLA loci, with DRB1 alleles having the most associated TCRs and HLA-C alleles having the fewest. A group of highly shared sequence variants was considered likely to be a technical artifact of the sequencing pipeline. In a later analysis, around 15,000 TCR beta sequences were associated with specific HLA alleles at a false discovery rate of 0.05. In a later analysis, HLA-associated TCR beta chains showed more clonal expansion and lower generation probabilities than non-associated chains that were equally common. Correlated functional status among segregating V segments might be attributable to linkage disequilibrium, but an unknown experimental factor could not be ruled out. Across donors, most TCR sequences were observed very rarely, whereas some public TCRs were present in many individuals. It was suggested by the authors that the approach could potentially be generalized to other disease states and immunological phenotypes. A further reported finding was that TCR beta sequences accurately predicted the HLA-A and HLA-B alleles for most subjects in the first cohort. The classifier was reported to diagnose cytomegalovirus status with high specificity and sensitivity in both the original and validation cohorts. An association between a missense DCLRE1C variant and V-gene and J-gene trimming of TCR beta chains was found in a later genetic analysis and replicated in an independent cohort. When HLA alleles, especially DR and DQ, strongly co-occurred, attributing TCR associations to individual alleles was difficult. The earlier analysis of 587 of the donors excluded roughly 16 rarely observed V segments, including chromosome 9 orphons, because counts were too low. Only TCR beta chains were sequenced in this cohort, and the absence of alpha or paired-chain data limited detectable features. A later analysis reported that several top co-occurrence clusters appeared linked to parvovirus B19, influenza, CMV and Epstein-Barr virus. A total of 164 TCR beta chains were listed by the study as associated with cytomegalovirus. Compared with the 666-donor mean, donors in an Asian-associated ancestry cluster had fewer N-insertions in productive TCRs, according to a later genetic analysis. A later analysis found that most CMV-associated TCR beta chains appeared HLA-restricted, with HLA associations seemingly driven largely by CMV exposure. Some IMGT-functional V segments, including TRBV6-2 and TRBV6-3, could not be told apart with the 87-base-pair reads, so those segments were excluded.

The germline V gene provides CDR1 KGHSH and CDR2 LQKENI. Germline trimming: 5 bases from V, 5 bases from J; junction bases outside gene matches: 11. CDR3 length: 15 amino acids, cysteine to phenylalanine. The DNA shown is the 45-base CDR3, in frame from base 1. Library preparation employed the immunoSEQ multiplex PCR assay. A mixture of 60 forward primers for TCR Vbeta segments and 13 reverse primers for TCR Jbeta segments was used in the multiplex PCR. The CDR3 region of rearranged TCR beta genes was amplified from genomic DNA by a multiplex PCR assay. The amplified TCR beta libraries were sequenced on the Illumina HiSeq System as 87-base-pair reads. The authors processed their data as follows. A later analysis tallied approximately 87 million unique TCR beta chains across the 666 repertoires, and about 12 million of those chains were shared by two or more donors. To remove PCR and sequencing errors, raw reads were error-corrected and collapsed into unique sequences using a nearest-neighbor algorithm that merged closely related sequences. CDR3 sequences were aligned to IMGT reference sequences to assign V, D and J gene segments. Each retained sequence needed at least a six-nucleotide match to both a V gene segment and a J gene segment. Rearrangements were called productive when the CDR3 lacked stop codons and stayed in frame with V and J; all others were non-productive. CDR3 was defined by IMGT convention, running from the second conserved V-encoded cysteine to the conserved J-encoded phenylalanine. Sequences without an unambiguous match to a single V gene segment were excluded from the earlier analysis of 587 of the donors. An earlier analysis of a few hundred of the donors called V segments functional above 56.7% productive rearrangements and segregating when the between-donor standard deviation exceeded 5%. A statistical classification framework was built to diagnose cytomegalovirus status from the catalog of TCR beta chain sequences. In a later analysis, TCR nucleotide sequences were compared against IMGT/GENE-DB human TR gene sequences so that V and J genes could be assigned. The TCRdist pipeline was used in a later analysis to assign CDR3 sequences and most-parsimonious VDJ recombination scenarios. A later analysis defined each TCR beta chain by its CDR3 amino acid sequence plus V-gene family, and excluded reads lacking a unique V-gene family. To address suspected cross-contamination and a sequencing artifact, a later analysis removed around 590 highly shared, low-generation-probability nucleotide sequences. A later analysis calculated a clonal expansion index for each public chain from normalized within-repertoire ranks of inferred template counts. In a later analysis, generation probabilities were computed using a VDJ recombination model fitted to out-of-frame rearrangements, and the results were checked against IGoR. Hypergeometric tests were used in a later analysis to score TCR-TCR, TCR-HLA and TCR-CMV co-occurrence, with a repertoire-size bias correction applied to the TCR pairs. In a later analysis, false discovery rates were estimated by permuting HLA or CMV assignments 20 times. In a later analysis, co-occurring TCRs were grouped using DBSCAN, and TCRdist sequence similarity was added for clustering within HLA-allele-positive subsets. Repertoires with fewer than 30,000 or more than 120,000 public chains were left out of co-occurrence clustering, as were five repertoires with anomalous nucleotide sharing. This is the immuneACCESS table as TCRdb keeps it, with only in-frame sequences that have V and J called. A part of the clones is gone; compared with another copy, unresolved V genes explain less than half, and the rest is unexplained. D and trimming come from the DNA, and the V and J calls and clone size come from that table. Here the sample has over 100,000 clones; about three fifths occur a single time. The ten largest clones represent about 4.5% of the sample.

This clonotype originated in a human donor in good health. Sequenced material: PBMCs. The chain is assembled from TRBV18 and TRBJ2-5, and TRBD1 aligns with 7 junction nucleotides. CDR3 protein: CASSASQGVVETQYF. The sequence in DNA is TGTGCCAGCTCAGCATCCCAGGGGGTGGTGGAGACCCAGTACTTC.